Below, one T cell receptor beta chain is given with its context. Its antigen has not been determined. No much larger clonotype is one base removed from it; base qualities were not supplied. Libraries came from the immunoSEQ multiplex PCR assay. For most patients, genomic DNA was isolated with the Qiagen DNeasy Blood and Tissue Kit and shipped frozen to Adaptive Biotechnologies for TCR sequencing. High-throughput TCR-beta CDR3 sequencing of genomic DNA from most patients was performed by Adaptive Biotechnologies. As for the authors' bioinformatics: TCR sequencing data for more than 15 patients were retrieved from Adaptive's ImmunoSEQ software; three other patients were processed with MiXCR and VDJtools. CD4 versus CD8 sorting errors were corrected by removing sequences found in both subsets at a frequency ratio below 5:1. CDR3 nucleotide sequences shared between donor and recipient were removed because their origin could not be assigned. To be classed as alloreactive, a clone needed at least 2-fold expansion over unstimulated cells and a minimum CFSE-low frequency of 0.002% (template counts) or 0.001% (read counts). Clones were considered mappable if detected in sequenced pre-transplant spleen, lymph node, or MLR CFSE-low populations of the donor or recipient. The cumulative frequency of alloreactive clones was calculated as a percentage of all sequences, weighted by copy number. TCRdb took over this immuneACCESS table, retaining in-frame rearrangements with V and J assigned. Such tables are incomplete; in checked studies, under half of the missing clones stem from an unresolved V gene, and the remainder is unexplained. The V and J calls and clone size are taken from that table; D and trimming were inferred from the DNA. The sample table records around 110,000 clones; around 94% of these occur just once. Of the sample, about 0.2% falls within the top ten clones.

The sample comes from a study of graft-versus-host responses after intestinal transplantation (dated by TCRdb to about 2021). Study-level background: The transplants that recipients received were multivisceral, liver-intestinal, or isolated intestinal. Anti-thymocyte globulin induction was given to all recipients, followed by maintenance tacrolimus and steroids for approximately three years. After intestinal transplantation, graft-versus-host and host-versus-graft alloreactive T cell clones in the graft, circulation and bone marrow were tracked using bulk TCR-beta CDR3 sequencing. Alloreactive clones were identified by sequencing pre-transplant mixed lymphocyte reaction products and comparing these products with unstimulated pre-transplant donor and recipient T cells. The cohort enrolled about two dozen intestinal transplant recipients, one of whom was a retransplant, and a few patients without pretransplant specimens were excluded. Donor T cell macrochimerism was defined as a peak of at least 4% donor T cells among recipient peripheral blood mononuclear cells. Samples from a few later patients were sequenced in-house on an Illumina MiSeq with MiXCR processing rather than by the commercial service. Study-wide conclusions, independent of this receptor: Conclusions were limited by the relatively low number and heterogeneity of intestinal transplant patients. GvH clones turned up in recipient bone marrow, with some appearing earlier in ileal mucosa or blood, a pattern consistent with an intestinal mucosal origin. In patients with donor T cell macrochimerism, the allografts had high GvH to HvG T cell clonal ratios. Early after transplant, peak levels of circulating GvH clones were associated with declines in HvG clones.

The CDR3 covers 16 residues, taking in both the cysteine and the phenylalanine. The kept DNA is CDR3 alone, 48 bases in frame from the first base. At the junction V is shortened by 0 bases and J by 1 base, with 13 bases in between. Sequences SGHTS (CDR1) and YDEGEE (CDR2) are obtained from the germline V gene. In the paper's terms, the time point label means: cells obtained before transplantation from donor or recipient. CD3+CD4+ and CD3+CD8+ populations were FACS-sorted from unstimulated pre-transplant donor and recipient cells taken from spleen or lymph nodes. The receptor comes from a human donor who was the organ donor for an intestinal transplant. Sequencing used unstimulated CD4+ T cells sorted from spleen or lymph node cells, obtained before transplant. The rearrangement combines TRBV5-8 with TRBJ1-1; 5 matching bases give a weak D call of TRBD1. The CDR3 protein: CASSLALHRQNTEAFF. The DNA is TGTGCCAGCAGCTTGGCCTTGCACAGGCAGAACACTGAAGCTTTCTTT.